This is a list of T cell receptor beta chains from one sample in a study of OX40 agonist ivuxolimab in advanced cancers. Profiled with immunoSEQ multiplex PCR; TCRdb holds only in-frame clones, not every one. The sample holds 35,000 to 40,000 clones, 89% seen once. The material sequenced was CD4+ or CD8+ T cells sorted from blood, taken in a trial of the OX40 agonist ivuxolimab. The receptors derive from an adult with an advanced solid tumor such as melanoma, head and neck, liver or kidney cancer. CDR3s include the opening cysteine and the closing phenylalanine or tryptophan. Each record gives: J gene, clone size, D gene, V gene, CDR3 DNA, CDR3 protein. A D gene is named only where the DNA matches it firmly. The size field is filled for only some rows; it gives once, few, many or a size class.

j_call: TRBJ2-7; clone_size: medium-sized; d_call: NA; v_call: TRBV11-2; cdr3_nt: TGTGCCAGCAGCTTAGGGGACCCTTACGAGCAGTACTTC; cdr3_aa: CASSLGDPYEQYF
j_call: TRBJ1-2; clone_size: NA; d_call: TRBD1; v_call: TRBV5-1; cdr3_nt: TGCGCCAGCAGCTTGGGTACAGGGGAATATGGCTACACCTTC; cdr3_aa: CASSLGTGEYGYTF
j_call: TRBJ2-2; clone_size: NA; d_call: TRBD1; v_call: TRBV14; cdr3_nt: TGTGCCAGCAGCCAAATCTCTGGGACAGGGGCCACCGGGGAGCTGTTTTTT; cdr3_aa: CASSQISGTGATGELFF
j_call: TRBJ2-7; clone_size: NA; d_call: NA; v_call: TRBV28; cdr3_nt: TGTGCCAGCAGTTCACCTTTGGACGAGGGTATCTTCTACGAGCAGTACTTC; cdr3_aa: CASSSPLDEGIFYEQYF
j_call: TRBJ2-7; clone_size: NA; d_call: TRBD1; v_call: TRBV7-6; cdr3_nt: TGTGCCAGCAGCCTCGGGACAGGGGGCAACGAGCAGTACTTC; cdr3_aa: CASSLGTGGNEQYF
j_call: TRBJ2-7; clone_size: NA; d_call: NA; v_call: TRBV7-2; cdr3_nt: TGTGCCAGCAGCCCGGACAGCTCCTACGAGCAGTACTTC; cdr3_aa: CASSPDSSYEQYF
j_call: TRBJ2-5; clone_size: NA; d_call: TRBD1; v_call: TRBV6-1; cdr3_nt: TGTGCCAGCAGTGAATTTGGACAGGTTATCTACCACCAAGAGACCCAGTACTTC; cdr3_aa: CASSEFGQVIYHQETQYF
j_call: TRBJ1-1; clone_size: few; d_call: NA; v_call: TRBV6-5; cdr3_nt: TGTGCCAGCAGTCAGGGTGGGAACACTGAAGCTTTCTTT; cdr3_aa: CASSQGGNTEAFF
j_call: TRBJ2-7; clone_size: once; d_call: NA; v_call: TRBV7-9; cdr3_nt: TGTGCCAGCAGCTTATCTGTCAGTTTCAAAGCCTACGAGCAGTACTTC; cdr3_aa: CASSLSVSFKAYEQYF
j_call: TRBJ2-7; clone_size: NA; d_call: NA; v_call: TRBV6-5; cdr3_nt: TGTGCCAGCAGTTACGGGTGGCAGCAGTACTTC; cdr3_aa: CASSYGWQQYF
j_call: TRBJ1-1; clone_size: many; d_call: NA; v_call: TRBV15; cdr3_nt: TGTGCCACCAGCAGAGATGGGGGAACGGGCGCTGAAGCTTTCTTT; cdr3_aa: CATSRDGGTGAEAFF
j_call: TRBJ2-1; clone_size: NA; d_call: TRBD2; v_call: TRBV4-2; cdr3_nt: TGTGCCAGCAGCCAACTAGCGGGGGAGTACAATGAGCAGTTCTTC; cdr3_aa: CASSQLAGEYNEQFF
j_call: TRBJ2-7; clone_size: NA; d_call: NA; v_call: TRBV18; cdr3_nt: TGTGCCAGCTCACCAGGGGACGATGGCTACGAGCAGTACTTC; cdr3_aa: CASSPGDDGYEQYF
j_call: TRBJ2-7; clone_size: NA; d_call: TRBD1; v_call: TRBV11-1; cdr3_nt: TGTGCCAGCAGCTCCGGGACAGGGTCTTACGAGCAGTACTTC; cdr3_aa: CASSSGTGSYEQYF
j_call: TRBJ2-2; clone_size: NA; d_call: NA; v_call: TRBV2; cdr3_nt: TGTGCCAGCAGTGATTGGACAGTTAACACCGGGGAGCTGTTTTTT; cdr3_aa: CASSDWTVNTGELFF
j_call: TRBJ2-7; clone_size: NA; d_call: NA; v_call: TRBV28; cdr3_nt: TGTGCCAGCAGTTTTACAGGACCGGGGGAGCAGTACTTC; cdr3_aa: CASSFTGPGEQYF